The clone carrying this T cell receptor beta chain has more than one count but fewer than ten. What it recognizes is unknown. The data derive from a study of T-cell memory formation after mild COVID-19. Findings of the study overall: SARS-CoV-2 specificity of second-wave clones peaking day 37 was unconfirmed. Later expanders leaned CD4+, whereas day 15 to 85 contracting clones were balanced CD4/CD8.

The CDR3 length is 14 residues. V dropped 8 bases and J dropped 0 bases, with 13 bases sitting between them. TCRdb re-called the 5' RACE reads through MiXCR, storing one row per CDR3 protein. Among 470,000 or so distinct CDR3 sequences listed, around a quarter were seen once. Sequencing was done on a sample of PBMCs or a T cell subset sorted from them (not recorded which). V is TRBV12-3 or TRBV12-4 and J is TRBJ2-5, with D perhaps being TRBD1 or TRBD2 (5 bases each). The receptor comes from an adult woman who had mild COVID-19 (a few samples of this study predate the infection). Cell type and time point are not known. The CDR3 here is CASAKRGNQETQYF. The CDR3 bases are TGTGCCAGCGCTAAGAGGGGCAACCAAGAGACCCAGTACTTC.